Shown below are 21 T cell receptor beta chains from a single sample sequenced in a study of OX40 agonist ivuxolimab in advanced cancers. Data came from immunoSEQ multiplex PCR; TCRdb stores just in-frame clones and leaves some out. Of more than 80,000 clones listed, 90% to 95% are singletons. Here the sequenced sample was CD4+ or CD8+ T cells sorted from blood, taken in a trial of the OX40 agonist ivuxolimab. The receptors were gathered from an adult with an advanced solid tumor such as melanoma, head and neck, liver or kidney cancer.

The table lists this clone with a count of one. The CDR3 end shows no conserved phenylalanine or tryptophan, and so a read error is likely. The DNA is omitted, as the CDR3 cannot be located on it reliably, and the CDR3 follows TCRdb's listing. CDR3 amino acids: CASSEGLTFSPLL. This rearrangement joins TRBV2 to TRBJ2-4; the table's D call TRBD1 went unverified against the DNA. The CDR3 numbers 13 amino acids, ends counted. CDR1 is SNHLY and CDR2 is FYNNEI in the germline V gene.

The J gene is TRBJ2-3, the V gene TRBV27, with TRBD2 matching 7 bases. CDR1 and CDR2 (germline): MNHEY, SMNVEV (reference sequence). V shed 7 bases, J shed 3 bases, and the junction held 4 bases outside the gene matches. CDR3 length: 13 residues. This chain's CDR3 is CASNPGGTDTQYF. The CDR3 DNA reads as TGTGCCAGCAACCCGGGAGGAACAGATACGCAGTATTTT.

The chain links TRBV7-2 to TRBJ2-3, with a possible D match to TRBD2 (5 bases). The V end was cut by 3 bases, the J end by 3 bases, with 10 bases between. Germline V gene data show CDR1 as SGHTA and CDR2 as FQGNSA. The CDR3 is made up of 14 amino acids. CDR3 loop: CASSFMGATDTQYF. In nucleotides, the CDR3 is TGTGCCAGCAGCTTTATGGGAGCGACAGATACGCAGTATTTT.

Comment on this clone: A read error may account for a junction end that differs from germline. The chain combines TRBV11-2 with TRBJ2-7, with 7 bases aligning to TRBD1. The CDR3 covers 13 residues. Germline V gene data show CDR1 as SGHAT and CDR2 as FQNNGV. The CDR3 DNA is TGTGCCAGCAGCTTAGATCCGGGACAGCACTTGAACTTC. Translated: CASSLDPGQHLNF.

The chain is built from TRBV7-9 and TRBJ2-7; tentative D call: TRBD2 (5 bases). The V gene's germline CDR1 is SEHNR and CDR2 FQNEAQ (reference sequence). The length of the CDR3 is 14 residues. Trimming took off 1 base at V and 5 bases at J, with 12 bases between the two ends. The CDR3 DNA reads TGTGCCAGCAGCTTAGGAGCGGTGGTCGACGAGCAGTACTTC. It is translated as CASSLGAVVDEQYF.

Only a few counts were recorded for this clone. The genes are TRBV28 and TRBJ2-2; D is undetermined. The CDR3 spans 14 residues. In germline, CDR1 is MDHEN, CDR2 SYDVKM. Trimming cost V 3 bases and J 0 bases, with 5 bases left between them. For the CDR3, the DNA is TGTGCCAGCAGTTTTACGGCGAACACCGGGGAGCTGTTTTTT. It codes for CASSFTANTGELFF. The full variable domain, in which reference TRBV28 and TRBJ2-2 provide the parts outside the CDR3, is DVKVTQSSRYLVKRTGEKVFLECVQDMDHENMFWYRQDPGLGLRLIYFSYDVKMKEKGDIPEGYSVSREKKERFSLILESASTNQTSMYLCASSFTANTGELFFGEGSRLTVL.

The rearrangement links TRBV28 to TRBJ1-2, with D unclear. The germline CDR1 and CDR2 sequences are MDHEN and SYDVKM. Trimming removed 5 bases from V and 4 bases from J, with 8 bases in between. This CDR3 is 12 amino acids long. Here the CDR3 reads CASSLEIYGYTF. CDR3 bases: TGTGCCAGCAGTCTGGAGATCTATGGCTACACCTTC.

This chain uses TRBV4-2 with TRBJ2-7, with D unresolved. From germline, CDR1 is LGHNA and CDR2 YNFKEQ. The CDR3 totals 14 residues. Deletions cut 0 bases from V and 9 bases from J, with 15 bases between. The CDR3 spells CASSQDSSTPRQYF. The CDR3 DNA reads TGTGCCAGCAGCCAAGACTCCTCGACCCCCAGGCAGTACTTC.

The chain couples TRBV4-2 to TRBJ2-3, with a tentative D call TRBD2 (7 bases). V was clipped by 5 bases and J by 0 bases, with 12 bases between them. CDR3 length: 15 amino acids. The germline CDR1 and CDR2 sequences are LGHNA and YNFKEQ. CDR3 in amino acids: CASSWGGGSTDTQYF. CDR3 nucleotides: TGTGCCAGCAGCTGGGGAGGGGGGAGCACAGATACGCAGTATTTT.

The chain uses TRBV19 and TRBJ2-3; 12 nucleotides line up with TRBD1. There are 18 residues in the CDR3. Trimming cost V 4 bases and J 3 bases; bases outside gene matches: 11. Per germline, CDR1 LNHDA and CDR2 SQIVND (reference sequence). CDR3 sequence reads: CASSKLRDRGRGTDTQYF. The CDR3 DNA follows: TGTGCCAGTAGTAAGCTCCGGGACAGGGGGCGCGGGACAGATACGCAGTATTTT. The whole variable domain, filled in from reference TRBV19 and TRBJ2-3, reads DGGITQSPKYLFRKEGQNVTLSCEQNLNHDAMYWYRQDPGQGLRLIYYSQIVNDFQKGDIAEGYSVSREKKESFPLTVTSAQKNPTAFYLCASSKLRDRGRGTDTQYFGPGTRLTVL.

This sequence joins TRBV11-2 and TRBJ2-5; a possible D gene is TRBD1 (5 bases). V lost 1 base and J 13 bases, leaving 16 bases between the germline ends. CDR1 and CDR2 from the germline V gene are SGHAT and FQNNGV. The length of the CDR3 is 13 residues. This CDR3 is CASSLAPGQGMYF. The CDR3 nucleotides are TGTGCCAGCAGCTTAGCCCCCGGGCAGGGAATGTACTTC.

The chain carries TRBV5-8 and TRBJ1-3, with D maybe TRBD1 (5 bases). Germline V lookup: CDR1 SGHTS, CDR2 YDEGEE. The CDR3 is 14 amino acids. V was cut by 4 bases and J by 4 bases, with 12 bases left in between. CDR3 sequence (DNA): TGTGCCAGCAGCCACCGGGGGGAAGGAAACACCATATATTTT. Translation gives CASSHRGEGNTIYF.

The chain uses TRBV6-5 and TRBJ2-7, with a weak D call TRBD2 (6 bases). CDR1 MNHEY and CDR2 SVGAGI come from the germline V gene. The CDR3 is made up of 15 amino acids. The V end lost 0 bases, the J end lost 4 bases, and 13 bases lay between the germline ends. The CDR3 loop reads CASSYSKTRGYEQYF. The CDR3 coding sequence is TGTGCCAGCAGTTACTCGAAGACTAGAGGTTACGAGCAGTACTTC.

A remark on this clone: Mismatch with germline at one junction end may stem from a read error. The chain carries TRBV28 and TRBJ2-5, with D possibly called TRBD1 or TRBD2 (5 bases each). Germline lookup yields CDR1 MDHEN and CDR2 SYDVKM. CDR3 length equals 12 residues. The CDR3 DNA follows: TGTGCCGGCAGACCCGGGACCTCCGCCCTGTACTTC. This sequence encodes CAGRPGTSALYF.

The rearrangement joins TRBV12-5 to TRBJ1-5; D gene unclear. There are 19 residues in the CDR3. CDR1 is LGHNT and CDR2 is FRNRAP in the germline V gene. V lost 0 bases, J lost 0 bases, and 18 bases lay in between. CDR3 bases: TGTGCTAGTGGTTTGGTACGGGATGGGGAAAGCTATAGCAATCAGCCCCAGCATTTT. It specifies CASGLVRDGESYSNQPQHF.

The chain combines TRBV6-6 with TRBJ1-1; a weak D match, TRBD1 (5 bases). With 7 bases removed from V and 1 base from J, the gap between germline ends came to 13 bases. The CDR3 length is 14 residues. Germline-derived CDR1 and CDR2 are MNHNY and SVGAGI (reference sequence). CDR3 sequence reads: CASITGTANTEAFF. Here the CDR3 DNA reads TGTGCCAGCATCACCGGGACGGCGAACACTGAAGCTTTCTTT.

CDR3 bases: TGTGCCAGCAGCCCGCCGGGGATAGCGGGATGGGGCGAGCAGTACTTC. Amino acid sequence: CASSPPGIAGWGEQYF. This chain connects TRBV5-4 to TRBJ2-7, with 8 bases identical to TRBD2. V lost 4 bases to trimming and J lost 6 bases; unmatched junction nucleotides: 15. CDR3 size: 16 residues. Germline CDR1 SGHNT, CDR2 YYREEE (reference sequence).

The chain uses TRBV5-5 and TRBJ2-5, with 8 bases identical to TRBD1. In germline, CDR1 is SGHKS, CDR2 YYEKEE (reference sequence). CDR3 length: 14 residues. With 4 bases clipped from V and 7 bases from J, the junction kept 9 bases outside the gene matches. The CDR3: CASSPGQGSATQYF. The DNA of the CDR3 is TGTGCCAGCAGCCCTGGACAGGGTAGTGCGACCCAGTACTTC.

This chain connects TRBV7-2 to TRBJ2-5, with 7 bases that match TRBD2. Losses at the gene ends were 6 bases for V and 2 bases for J; bases not matched to a gene: 12. Germline V gives CDR1 SGHTA, CDR2 FQGNSA. CDR3 length: 16 residues. The CDR3 loop is CASRKGQASGQETQYF. DNA of the CDR3: TGTGCCAGCAGAAAAGGTCAGGCTAGCGGACAAGAGACCCAGTACTTC.

The CDR3 DNA follows: TGTGCCAGCAGCCCTGGACAGGGAAAAAACACCGGGGAGCTGTTTTTT. Its translation: CASSPGQGKNTGELFF. The chain has TRBV5-4 and TRBJ2-2; 8 bases match TRBD1. The CDR3 totals 16 residues. Losses at the gene ends were 4 bases for V and 2 bases for J; bases not matched to a gene: 7. Germline CDR1 SGHNT, CDR2 YYREEE (reference sequence).

The V and J genes are TRBV5-4 and TRBJ2-7; no firm D call. The CDR3 covers 14 residues. Trimming pared 2 bases from V and 6 bases from J, leaving 15 bases between. Germline CDR1 reads SGHNT; CDR2 reads YYREEE (reference sequence). CDR3 residues: CASSFGWLPSEQYF. The CDR3 DNA reads TGTGCCAGCAGCTTTGGTTGGCTCCCCTCCGAGCAGTACTTC.